This T cell receptor (beta chain) came from a study of T cell repertoires in cytomegalovirus infection. Overall study findings and caveats: The cumulative frequency of public TCR beta families identified carriers of CMV plus the relevant HLA. The study found HLA-C-restricted CMV-specific TCR beta clonotypes dominating the ex vivo response.

Regarding this clonotype: What it binds is unknown.

Per germline, CDR1 SGHDT and CDR2 YYEEEE. This CDR3 is built from 17 residues. Germline trimming cut 3 bases from V and 7 bases from J; bases unmatched to any gene: 18. Using its own MiXCR run on the reads, TCRdb lists one record per CDR3 protein. The sample has 85,000 to 120,000 distinct CDR3 sequences, about 15% seen once. The TCR comes from a human donor in good health (CMV status not recorded). Some clones in this sample may be carry-over from other donors' samples. The chain is built from TRBV5-6 and TRBJ1-2, with 7 positions matching TRBD1. Material: PBMCs. Here the CDR3 DNA reads TGTGCCAGCAGCTCAAGCGGTGGAAACAGGGGAAGTGGTGGCTACACCTTC. Its protein is CASSSSGGNRGSGGYTF.